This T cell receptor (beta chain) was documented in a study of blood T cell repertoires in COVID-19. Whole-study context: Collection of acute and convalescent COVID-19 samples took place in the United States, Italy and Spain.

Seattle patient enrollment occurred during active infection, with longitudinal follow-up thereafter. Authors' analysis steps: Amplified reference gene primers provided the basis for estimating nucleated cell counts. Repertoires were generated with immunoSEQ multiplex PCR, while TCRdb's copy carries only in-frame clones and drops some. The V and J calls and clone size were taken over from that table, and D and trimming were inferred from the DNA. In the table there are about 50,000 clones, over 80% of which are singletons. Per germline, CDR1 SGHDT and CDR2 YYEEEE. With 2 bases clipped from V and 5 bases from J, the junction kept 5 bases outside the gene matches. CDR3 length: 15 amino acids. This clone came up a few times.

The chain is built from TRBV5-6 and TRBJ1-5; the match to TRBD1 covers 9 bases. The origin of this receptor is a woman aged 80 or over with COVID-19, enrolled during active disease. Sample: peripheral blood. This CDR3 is CASSLQGAWDQPQHF. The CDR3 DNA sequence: TGTGCCAGCAGCTTACAGGGGGCGTGGGATCAGCCCCAGCATTTT.